This paragraph covers one T cell receptor (beta chain) sequence. The target antigen is unknown. This record comes from a study of shared clonotypes between healthy human individuals. The overall study: Per-donor plates numbered three CD4 naive, three CD4 memory, two CD8 naive and one CD8 memory.

Clones were read by immunoSEQ multiplex PCR, and TCRdb kept only the in-frame ones, dropping some. The sample records 2 million to 2.5 million clones, about 90% being singletons. The CDR3 is 14 residues long. The V segment lost 6 bases and the J segment 5 bases; nucleotides outside the gene matches: 10. Germline CDR1 MNHNS, CDR2 SASEGT. General study findings and limits: Researchers found naive subsets generally carried larger estimated richness than memory subsets. Among donors, sharing of clonotypes was expected to be affected by sequencing depth.

Sequenced material: naive CD4+ T cells from PBMCs. Documented subset: CD45RA+ positively selected. This receptor was obtained from a man between 18 and 29 years old in good health. Some clones in this sample may be carry-over from other donors' samples. V gene TRBV6-1 combines with J gene TRBJ2-7; TRBD1 agrees at 7 bases. DNA of the CDR3: TGTGCCAGCAGAGCCCGACAGGGTTTCCACGAGCAGTACTTC. This sequence encodes CASRARQGFHEQYF.